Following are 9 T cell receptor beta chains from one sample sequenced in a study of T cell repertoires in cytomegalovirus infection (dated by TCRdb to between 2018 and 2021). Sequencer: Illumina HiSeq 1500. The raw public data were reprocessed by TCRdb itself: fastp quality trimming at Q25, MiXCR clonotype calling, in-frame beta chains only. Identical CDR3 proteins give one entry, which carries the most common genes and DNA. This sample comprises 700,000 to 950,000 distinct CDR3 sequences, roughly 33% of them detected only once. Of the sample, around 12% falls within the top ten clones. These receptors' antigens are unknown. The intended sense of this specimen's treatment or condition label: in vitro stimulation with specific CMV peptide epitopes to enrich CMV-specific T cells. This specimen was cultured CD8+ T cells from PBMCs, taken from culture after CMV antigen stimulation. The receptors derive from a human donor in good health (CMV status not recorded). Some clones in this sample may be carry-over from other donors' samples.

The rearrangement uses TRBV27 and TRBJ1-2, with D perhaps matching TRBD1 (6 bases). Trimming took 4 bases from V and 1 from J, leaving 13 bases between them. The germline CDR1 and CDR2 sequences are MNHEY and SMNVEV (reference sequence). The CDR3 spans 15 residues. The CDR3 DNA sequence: TGTGCCAGCAGTTGGGGGGGCGAAGGTAACTATGGCTACACCTTC. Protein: CASSWGGEGNYGYTF.

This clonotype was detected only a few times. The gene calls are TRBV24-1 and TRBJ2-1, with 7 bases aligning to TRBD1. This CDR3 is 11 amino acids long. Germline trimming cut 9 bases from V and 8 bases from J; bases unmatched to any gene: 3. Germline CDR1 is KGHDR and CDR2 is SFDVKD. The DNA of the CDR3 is TGTGCCACCGAGCAGGGGGATGAGCAGTTCTTC. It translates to CATEQGDEQFF.

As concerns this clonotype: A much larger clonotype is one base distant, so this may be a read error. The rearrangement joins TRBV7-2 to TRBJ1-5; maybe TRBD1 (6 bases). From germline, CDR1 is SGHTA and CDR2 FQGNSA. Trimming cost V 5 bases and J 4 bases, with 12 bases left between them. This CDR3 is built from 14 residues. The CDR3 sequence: CASSPRQANQPQHF. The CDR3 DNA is TGTGCCAGCAGCCCCAGACAGGCGAATCAGCCCCAGCATTTT.

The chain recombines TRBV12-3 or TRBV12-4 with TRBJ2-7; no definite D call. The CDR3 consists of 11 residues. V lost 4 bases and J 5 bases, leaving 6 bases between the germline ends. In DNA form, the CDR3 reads TGTGCCAGCAGTTCCACAAACGAGCAGTACTTC. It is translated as CASSSTNEQYF.

The CDR3, as DNA: TGCGCCAGCAGCCAAGATAGTTACTCCGAGCAGTACTTC. Its protein is CASSQDSYSEQYF. The chain uses TRBV4-1 and TRBJ2-7; no clear D. The germline CDR1 and CDR2 sequences are MGHRA and YSYEKL. V was shortened by 0 bases and J by 6 bases, with 9 bases between the two germline ends. This CDR3 is built from 13 residues.

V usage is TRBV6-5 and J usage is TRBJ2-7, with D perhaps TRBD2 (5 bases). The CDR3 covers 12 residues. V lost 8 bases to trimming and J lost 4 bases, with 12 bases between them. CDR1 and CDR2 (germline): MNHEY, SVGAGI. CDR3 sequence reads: CASQAPGYEQYF. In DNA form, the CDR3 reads TGTGCCAGCCAGGCCCCGGGGTACGAGCAGTACTTC.

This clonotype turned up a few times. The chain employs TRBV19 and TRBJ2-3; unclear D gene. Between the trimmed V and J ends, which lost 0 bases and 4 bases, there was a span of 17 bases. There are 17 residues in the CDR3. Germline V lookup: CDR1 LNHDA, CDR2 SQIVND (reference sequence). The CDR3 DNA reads TGTGCCAGTAGTATAGAGATGGAATCTCTCCCCCCAGATACGCAGTATTTT. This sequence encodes CASSIEMESLPPDTQYF.

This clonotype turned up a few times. The CDR3 here is CASSSPKGKSYEQYF. CDR3 nucleotide sequence: TGTGCCAGCAGCTCCCCGAAGGGCAAGTCCTACGAGCAGTACTTC. The chain couples TRBV7-9 to TRBJ2-7; no definite D call. The CDR3 covers 15 residues. V lost 4 bases to trimming and J lost 1 base, with 14 bases between them. The germline CDR1 and CDR2 sequences are SEHNR and FQNEAQ (reference sequence).

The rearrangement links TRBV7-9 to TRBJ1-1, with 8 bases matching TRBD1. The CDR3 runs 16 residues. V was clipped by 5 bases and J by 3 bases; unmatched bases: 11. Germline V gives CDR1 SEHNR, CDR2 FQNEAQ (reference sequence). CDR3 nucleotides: TGTGCCAGCAGCCCAGACAGGGGCCTTCGGGACACTGAAGCTTTCTTT. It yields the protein CASSPDRGLRDTEAFF.